This entry features one T cell receptor (beta chain) sequence. What it binds is not known. This specimen belongs to a study of response to subunit inactivated influenza vaccine. General study points: The authors proposed limited new T cell recruitment per seasonal influenza vaccination.

TCRdb recomputed calls from the RT-PCR reads with MiXCR, one row per CDR3 protein. The table shows about 700,000 distinct CDR3 sequences, with approximately 15% occurring only once. CDR1 is MNHNS and CDR2 is SASEGT in the germline V gene. Trimming cost V 6 bases and J 4 bases, with 15 bases left between them. CDR3 length equals 15 residues. The TCR comes from a man in his fifties who received an inactivated influenza vaccine. The chain joins TRBV6-1 to TRBJ2-2, with a tentative D call TRBD2 (6 bases). Sequencing used PBMCs from blood, obtained 14 to 15 days before vaccination. CDR3 in amino acids: CASRPDKGGTGELFF. CDR3 nucleotides: TGTGCCAGCAGGCCTGACAAGGGAGGCACCGGGGAGCTGTTTTTT.